The 32 T cell receptor beta chains reported below all come from one sample, sequenced in a study of blood T cell repertoires in COVID-19. Libraries were prepared by immunoSEQ multiplex PCR; TCRdb keeps only in-frame clonotypes and omits some of them. This table has around 200,000 clones, about 83% appearing once. Input material: peripheral blood. These receptors were taken from a woman in her forties with active or convalescent COVID-19.

The rearrangement joins TRBV5-4 to TRBJ2-3, with D perhaps TRBD2 (6 bases). The CDR3 is 15 residues long. V dropped 5 bases and J dropped 2 bases, with 15 bases sitting between them. The germline gives CDR1 SGHNT, CDR2 YYREEE (reference sequence). In DNA form, the CDR3 reads TGTGCCAGCAGACCCCCGGGAGCCCCCACAGATACGCAGTATTTT. It codes for CASRPPGAPTDTQYF. Using reference TRBV5-4 and TRBJ2-3 for the parts outside the CDR3, the full variable domain is ETGVTQSPTHLIKTRGQQVTLRCSSQSGHNTVSWYQQALGQGPQFIFQYYREEENGRGNFPPRFSGLQFPNYSSELNVNALELDDSALYLCASRPPGAPTDTQYFGPGTRLTVL.

This clone was counted between two and nine times. The rearrangement joins TRBV20-1 to TRBJ1-5; D is possibly TRBD1 (6 bases). V gave up 3 bases and J gave up 0 bases, with 18 bases separating them. CDR3 size: 17 residues. Germline V gene lookup returns CDR1 DFQATT and CDR2 SNEGSKA (reference sequence). This chain's CDR3 is CSASRTGLSDSNQPQHF. DNA for the CDR3: TGCAGTGCTAGTCGAACAGGGTTATCGGATAGCAATCAGCCCCAGCATTTT.

The J gene is TRBJ1-5, the V gene TRBV3-1 (or the pseudogene TRBV3-2), with D perhaps TRBD1 (5 bases). Germline V gene sequence: CDR1 LGHDT, CDR2 YNNKEL (reference sequence). This CDR3 has 13 amino acids. Trimming took 4 bases from V and 6 from J, leaving 10 bases between them. The chain's CDR3 is CASSLGEVQPQHF. Here the CDR3 DNA reads TGTGCCAGCAGCCTGGGGGAGGTTCAGCCCCAGCATTTT.

V and J are TRBV27 and TRBJ2-7; D is uncertain. CDR1 is MNHEY and CDR2 is SMNVEV in the germline V gene (reference sequence). The CDR3 totals 13 residues. Trimming took off 1 base at V and 6 bases at J, with 10 bases between the two ends. In DNA, the CDR3 is TGTGCCAGCAGTTTATATCAGGTTAGCGAGCAGTACTTC. Translation: CASSLYQVSEQYF.

V is TRBV7-2 and J is TRBJ2-3; 9 nucleotides align to TRBD2. V lost 2 bases to trimming and J lost 0 bases; unmatched junction nucleotides: 3. CDR3 length: 16 amino acids. Per the germline V gene, CDR1 is SGHTA and CDR2 is FQGNSA. CDR3: CASSLSSGGSTDTQYF. As DNA, the CDR3 is TGTGCCAGCAGCTTAAGTAGCGGGGGTAGCACAGATACGCAGTATTTT.

This clone was detected only a few times. The chain links TRBV25-1 to TRBJ1-5, with unresolved D. Germline values: CDR1 MGHDK, CDR2 SYGVNS. Trimming removed 5 bases at V and 0 bases at J, with 8 bases between. The CDR3 is 14 residues long. Here the CDR3 DNA reads TGTGCCAGCAGTTCCCAGGATAGCAATCAGCCCCAGCATTTT. Translated, it gives CASSSQDSNQPQHF.

The V call is TRBV28, the J call TRBJ1-4; perhaps TRBD1 as D (5 bases). The CDR3 is 16 amino acids. V was cut by 11 bases and J by 3 bases, with 22 bases left in between. The germline V gene encodes CDR1 MDHEN and CDR2 SYDVKM. CDR3 loop: CALSPPAGHPNEKLFF. As DNA, the CDR3 is TGTGCCCTCTCGCCGCCCGCAGGGCATCCTAATGAAAAACTGTTTTTT.

This clone was detected only a few times. The chain employs TRBV21-1 and TRBJ1-2. TRBV21-1 is assigned pseudogene status. The CDR3 covers 15 residues. CDR3 DNA sequence: TGTGCCAGCAGCAAAGTAAAGGGAAAGGGAGATGGCTACACCTTC. The encoded protein is CASSKVKGKGDGYTF.

This clone was found once. The rearrangement uses TRBV19 and TRBJ1-2; 7 positions agree with TRBD1. The CDR3 contains 20 residues. The V gene end was trimmed by 9 bases and the J gene end by 4 bases; junction bases not matched to a gene: 29. From germline, CDR1 is LNHDA and CDR2 SQIVND (reference sequence). The CDR3, as DNA: TGTGCCAGCTCGAAGTACGGTCTCGGGCAGGGGGAATTTTGGAGCTATGGCTACACCTTC. It yields the protein CASSKYGLGQGEFWSYGYTF. The entire variable domain, with the rest obtained from reference TRBV19 and TRBJ1-2, is as follows: DGGITQSPKYLFRKEGQNVTLSCEQNLNHDAMYWYRQDPGQGLRLIYYSQIVNDFQKGDIAEGYSVSREKKESFPLTVTSAQKNPTAFYLCASSKYGLGQGEFWSYGYTFGSGTRLTVV.

The chain couples TRBV28 to TRBJ1-5, with D perhaps TRBD1 (6 bases). The germline V and J ends were trimmed by 6 bases and 2 bases, with 20 bases remaining between them. The CDR3 runs to 17 residues. The germline V gene encodes CDR1 MDHEN and CDR2 SYDVKM. The CDR3 spells CASRGTRGLTGNQPQHF. CDR3 in DNA: TGTGCCAGCAGAGGGACAAGGGGTCTAACAGGCAATCAGCCCCAGCATTTT.

The rearrangement joins TRBV19 to TRBJ2-1; D ambiguous. Germline CDR1 reads LNHDA; CDR2 reads SQIVND (reference sequence). This CDR3 is 11 amino acids long. V was shortened by 3 bases and J by 9 bases, with 6 bases between the two germline ends. The CDR3 is CASSIRGEQFF. In DNA form, the CDR3 reads TGTGCCAGTAGTATTAGAGGTGAGCAGTTCTTC.

This clone was seen only a few times. CDR3 sequence reads: CSVVETNRGWAFF. In DNA, the CDR3 is TGCAGCGTTGTGGAGACAAACAGGGGTTGGGCTTTCTTT. The genes are TRBV29-1 and TRBJ1-1, with 7 nucleotides matching TRBD1. Germline lookup yields CDR1 SQVTM and CDR2 ANQGSEA. This CDR3 has 13 residues. Trimming removed 4 bases from V and 11 bases from J; junction bases left unmatched: 13.

The chain is built from TRBV4-1 and TRBJ2-5, with a possible D match to TRBD2 (6 bases). The germline V and J ends were trimmed by 1 base and 4 bases, with 13 bases remaining between them. This CDR3 comprises 15 residues. Per the germline V gene, CDR1 is MGHRA and CDR2 is YSYEKL. CDR3 protein: CASSQGPSAGETQYF. The DNA for the CDR3 is TGCGCCAGCAGCCAAGGGCCTAGCGCGGGAGAGACCCAGTACTTC.

This clone was recorded once. This chain connects TRBV4-2 to TRBJ1-5, with TRBD1 matching over 10 bases. The V and J ends lost 4 bases and 6 bases, in that order; junction bases with no gene match: 6. In germline, CDR1 is LGHNA, CDR2 YNFKEQ. The CDR3 is 15 amino acids. CDR3 coding DNA: TGTGCCAGCAGCCGGATGACAGGGGGCCTTCAGCCCCAGCATTTT. Translating gives CASSRMTGGLQPQHF.

V and J are TRBV27 and TRBJ1-1, with D maybe TRBD1 (5 bases). CDR1 and CDR2 from the germline V gene are MNHEY and SMNVEV (reference sequence). Between the trimmed V and J ends, which lost 6 bases and 3 bases, there was a span of 17 bases. This CDR3 contains 15 residues. CDR3 protein: CASSLGAGLDTEAFF. The CDR3 nucleotides read TGTGCCAGCAGCCTAGGGGCAGGTCTGGACACTGAAGCTTTCTTT.

This chain links TRBV10-3 with TRBJ1-2, with D unresolved. This CDR3 region has 14 residues. Trimming took off 3 bases at V and 2 bases at J, with 10 bases between the two ends. In germline, CDR1 is ENHRY, CDR2 SYGVKD. The DNA of the CDR3 is TGTGCCATCAGTGATCCGGGGAAGAACTATGGCTACACCTTC. Translating gives CAISDPGKNYGYTF.

The rearrangement joins TRBV19 to TRBJ2-7; D call uncertain. V dropped 4 bases and J dropped 6 bases, with 13 bases sitting between them. This CDR3 has 13 amino acids. The V gene's germline CDR1 is LNHDA and CDR2 SQIVND (reference sequence). The CDR3 nucleotides read TGTGCCAGTAGTACAAGCCAGGATTCCGAGCAGTACTTC. Translation gives CASSTSQDSEQYF.

The chain carries TRBV10-3 and TRBJ1-3, with D possibly TRBD1 on 6 matching bases. Germline CDR1 and CDR2: ENHRY and SYGVKD. This CDR3 contains 14 residues. The V and J ends lost 6 bases and 0 bases respectively, with 9 bases between them. The CDR3 here is CAISGQFSGNTIYF. Written as DNA, the CDR3 is TGTGCCATCAGCGGACAGTTCTCTGGAAACACCATATATTTT.

This chain connects TRBV19 to TRBJ1-2, with 12 bases matching TRBD1. With V trimmed by 4 bases and J by 8 bases, 14 bases remained unmatched. The CDR3 contains 17 residues. Germline V CDR1 and CDR2: LNHDA, SQIVND (reference sequence). CDR3 coding DNA: TGTGCCAGTAGTAGGACTCTCCCGGGACAGGGGGCGGAAGGCTACACCTTC. It encodes CASSRTLPGQGAEGYTF.

The CDR3 here is CAWSTAGTGELFF. The CDR3 nucleotides are TGTGCCTGGAGTACGGCGGGCACCGGGGAGCTGTTTTTT. The genes are TRBV30 and TRBJ2-2; TRBD2 might be the D (5 bases). The CDR3 is 13 residues long. V lost 2 bases and J 4 bases, leaving 8 bases between the germline ends. Germline V gives CDR1 GTSNPN, CDR2 SVGIG (reference sequence).

CDR3 sequence (DNA): TGTGCCAGTAGCTCCCGCTCTAGCGGTCCCTACAATGAGCAGTTCTTC. Translation: CASSSRSSGPYNEQFF. The chain combines TRBV19 with TRBJ2-1; 7 nucleotides line up with TRBD2. The CDR3 is 16 amino acids. The junction had 10 bases not matched to a gene; V was cut back by 6 bases and J by 2 bases. Germline CDR1 LNHDA, CDR2 SQIVND (reference sequence).

The chain is built from TRBV30 and TRBJ2-7; 12 nucleotides align to TRBD1. Germline assignment: CDR1 GTSNPN and CDR2 SVGIG (reference sequence). V gave up 7 bases and J gave up 4 bases; unmatched junction bases: 5. The CDR3 runs to 13 residues. The CDR3 DNA sequence: TGTGCCTCCCCGGGACAGGGGGCTTACGAGCAGTACTTC. Translating it yields CASPGQGAYEQYF.

This clone was seen once. The chain combines TRBV5-1 with TRBJ1-4, with D maybe TRBD1 (6 bases). The CDR3 is 16 residues long. CDR1 SGHRS and CDR2 YFSETQ come from the germline V gene. Deletions cut 1 base from V and 7 bases from J, with 17 bases between. For the CDR3, the DNA is TGCGCCAGCAGCTTGTGGGTCCGGGACACACCTGAAAAACTGTTTTTT. Protein product: CASSLWVRDTPEKLFF.

The chain joins TRBV2 to TRBJ1-1, with D possibly matching TRBD1 (6 bases). Germline values: CDR1 SNHLY, CDR2 FYNNEI. The CDR3 is 13 residues long. The V gene lost 4 bases and the J gene lost 11 bases, with 17 bases spanning the gap. The CDR3 DNA reads TGTGCCAGCAGTGTGACAGGCTCCGAGACGGCTTTCTTT. The encoded protein is CASSVTGSETAFF.

V usage is TRBV7-2 and J usage is TRBJ1-3; D not certain. The CDR3 spans 14 residues. Germline CDR1 and CDR2: SGHTA and FQGNSA. V was shortened by 6 bases and J by 5 bases, with 14 bases between the two germline ends. CDR3 loop: CASSQQHLRNTIYF. The CDR3 region has the DNA TGTGCCAGCAGTCAACAACATTTAAGAAACACCATATATTTT. Drawing the rest from reference TRBV7-2 and TRBJ1-3, the complete variable domain is GAGVSQSPSNKVTEKGKDVELRCDPISGHTALYWYRQSLGQGLEFLIYFQGNSAPDKSGLPSDRFSAERTGGSVSTLTIQRTQQEDSAVYLCASSQQHLRNTIYFGEGSWLTVV.

V is TRBV27 and J is TRBJ1-4; D perhaps matches TRBD1 (5 bases). The length of the CDR3 is 10 residues. Germline loops: CDR1 MNHEY, CDR2 SMNVEV (reference sequence). CDR3: CSPGNEKLFF. In nucleotides, the CDR3 is TGTTCTCCAGGGAATGAAAAACTGTTTTTT.

The chain uses TRBV20-1 and TRBJ1-1; D ambiguous. The CDR3 runs to 11 residues. Germline CDR1 DFQATT, CDR2 SNEGSKA (reference sequence). Trimming took 7 bases from V and 5 from J, leaving 11 bases between them. The CDR3 DNA reads TGCAGTGTAGATCGGAGGACTGAAGCTTTCTTT. This translates into CSVDRRTEAFF.

The CDR3 protein is CASDTPGLPSYEQYF. CDR3 in DNA: TGTGCTAGTGATACGCCGGGACTACCATCCTACGAGCAGTACTTC. The chain uses TRBV12-5 and TRBJ2-7; 7 bases match TRBD2. Germline CDR1 reads LGHNT; CDR2 reads FRNRAP. Trimming at V came to 7 bases and at J to 1 base, leaving 10 bases not matched to a gene. The CDR3 consists of 15 residues.

The chain links TRBV7-6 to TRBJ1-1; tentatively, D is TRBD1 (5 bases). From germline, CDR1 is SGHVS and CDR2 FNYEAQ. This CDR3 spans 14 amino acids. V dropped 5 bases and J dropped 0 bases, with 10 bases sitting between them. The CDR3 here is CASSETELNTEAFF. The CDR3 coding sequence is TGTGCCAGCAGCGAGACAGAGTTGAACACTGAAGCTTTCTTT.

The CDR3 region is CASSLYLAGGHETDTQYF. As DNA, the CDR3 is TGTGCCAGCAGTTTATATCTAGCGGGGGGGCATGAGACAGATACGCAGTATTTT. The rearrangement links TRBV27 to TRBJ2-3, with 12 bases that match TRBD2. Germline assignment: CDR1 MNHEY and CDR2 SMNVEV (reference sequence). The CDR3 loop spans 18 amino acids. The V gene end was trimmed by 1 base and the J gene end by 3 bases; junction bases not matched to a gene: 8.

V is TRBV20-1 and J is TRBJ1-1; D is unclear. This CDR3 spans 13 amino acids. CDR1 and CDR2 from the germline V gene are DFQATT and SNEGSKA (reference sequence). With 3 bases removed from V and 0 bases from J, the gap between germline ends came to 8 bases. The CDR3 sequence is CSASGGMNTEAFF. The CDR3 DNA follows: TGCAGTGCTAGTGGAGGGATGAACACTGAAGCTTTCTTT.

The chain carries TRBV9 and TRBJ1-2; TRBD1 matches 8 bases. Per the germline V gene, CDR1 is SGDLS and CDR2 is YYNGEE. This CDR3 is built from 15 residues. With 4 bases clipped from V and 3 bases from J, the junction kept 8 bases outside the gene matches. CDR3 in amino acids: CASSIQGQGDYGYTF. The CDR3, as DNA: TGTGCCAGCAGCATCCAAGGACAGGGAGACTATGGCTACACCTTC. The whole variable domain, remainder taken from reference TRBV9 and TRBJ1-2, is DSGVTQTPKHLITATGQRVTLRCSPRSGDLSVYWYQQSLDQGLQFLIQYYNGEERAKGNILERFSAQQFPDLHSELNLSSLELGDSALYFCASSIQGQGDYGYTFGSGTRLTVV.